The rows below give T cell receptor beta chains drawn from one sample of a study of blood T cell repertoires in COVID-19. Clones were read by immunoSEQ multiplex PCR, and TCRdb kept only the in-frame ones, dropping some. The sample records roughly 300,000 clones, approximately 85% being singletons. The sample comprised peripheral blood. These receptors originate from a human donor in a cohort sampled during active COVID-19. CDR3s include the opening cysteine and the closing phenylalanine or tryptophan.

V	length	J	CDR3
TRBV7-9	13	TRBJ1-2	CASSPGGGVSYTF
TRBV5-6	14	TRBJ2-7	CASSRGQVSYEQYF
TRBV29-1	10	TRBJ1-2	CSVAAQGSTF
TRBV7-2	14	TRBJ2-2	CASSLVGGTGELFF
TRBV9	16	TRBJ2-3	CASSVQGAMSTDTQYF
TRBV15	16	TRBJ1-3	CATSRDARGSGNTIYF
TRBV27	14	TRBJ2-7	CASSLIVGAGEQYF
TRBV24-1	17	TRBJ2-1	CATSDLLAGTGDDEQFF
TRBV6-5	14	TRBJ2-7	CASNRGGASYEQYF
TRBV6-5	11	TRBJ2-3	CASSLGGTQYF
TRBV20-1	11	TRBJ2-7	CSARGSYEQYF
TRBV5-1	14	TRBJ2-7	CASSLPGQPTEQYF
TRBV6-6	16	TRBJ1-5	CASTGKGALSNQPQHF
TRBV11-3	14	TRBJ2-7	CASSPGQASYEQYF
TRBV21-1	15	TRBJ2-1	CASSKGRTGGDEQFF
TRBV27	14	TRBJ1-2	CASSPPGQLYGYTF
TRBV12-3/TRBV12-4	13	TRBJ1-2	CASRLGGQYGYTF
TRBV9	13	TRBJ2-7	CASSLTGTGVRYF
TRBV11-2	14	TRBJ1-5	CASSPGQGHQPQHF
TRBV27	15	TRBJ2-7	CASSLTAGGEYEQYF
TRBV3-1/TRBV3-2	19	TRBJ2-4	CASSRGVFGGEKIKNIQYF
TRBV6-1	13	TRBJ2-1	CASSELAPGEQFF
TRBV5-8	16	TRBJ2-7	CASSLDPLAGTYEQYF
TRBV19	18	TRBJ1-2	CASSIDLGTGGLSYGYTF
TRBV5-1	12	TRBJ2-7	CASRATTSEQYF
TRBV4-2	14	TRBJ2-7	CASSQEGQVYEQYF
TRBV21-1	19	TRBJ1-2	CASSAPTGTIPHYGYGYTF
TRBV3-1/TRBV3-2	15	TRBJ1-3	CASSQGQLSGNTIYF
TRBV24-1	16	TRBJ1-5	CATSEGNSRSNQPQHF
TRBV29-1	13	TRBJ1-1	CSLGGRGNTEAFF
TRBV6-5	14	TRBJ1-1	CASSYSGQGTEAFF
TRBV19	16	TRBJ2-2	CASSSSGGTPTGELFF
TRBV14	15	TRBJ2-2	CASSQDGAGRGELFF
TRBV9	13	TRBJ2-3	CASSVSPLDTQYF
TRBV6-5	13	TRBJ1-6	CASSSKGDSPLHF
TRBV6-5	14	TRBJ1-1	CASSQGQGAVKAFF
TRBV7-2	12	TRBJ2-2	CASSSYTGELFF
TRBV30	14	TRBJ2-7	CAWSVQGGWYEQYF
TRBV6-5	14	TRBJ1-5	CASRDRSSNQPQHF
TRBV7-3	15	TRBJ2-2	CASSRTGGNTGELFF